The 29 T cell receptor beta chains listed next were all sequenced from one sample in a study of OX40 agonist ivuxolimab in advanced cancers. Receptor libraries were prepared by the immunoSEQ multiplex PCR assay. TCRdb holds this immuneACCESS table with in-frame rearrangements only. Some clones are missing; in checked studies, unresolved V genes explain under half, and the rest has no known cause. The sample table contains 15,000 to 20,000 clones; only one count was recorded for over 70% of them. About an eighth of the sample is in the top ten clones. The sample here was CD4+ or CD8+ T cells sorted from blood, taken in a trial of the OX40 agonist ivuxolimab. Source of these receptors: an adult with an advanced solid tumor such as melanoma, head and neck, liver or kidney cancer.

The chain has TRBV13 and TRBJ2-1; perhaps TRBD1 as D (5 bases). Looked up from germline, CDR1 is PRHDT and CDR2 is FYEKMQ (reference sequence). This CDR3 has 13 residues. Trimming took 2 bases from V and 4 from J, leaving 6 bases between them. CDR3 DNA: TGTGCCAGCAGCTTAAGGGGTTACAATGAGCAGTTCTTC. It specifies CASSLRGYNEQFF.

V is TRBV28 and J is TRBJ2-7; TRBD1 matches at 7 bases. The CDR3 has 14 residues. CDR1 is MDHEN, CDR2 SYDVKM, per germline. Trimming cost V 5 bases and J 1 base; bases outside gene matches: 5. The CDR3 is CASSRRDRSYEQYF. The CDR3 DNA reads as TGTGCCAGCAGTCGCCGGGACAGATCCTACGAGCAGTACTTC.

J is TRBJ1-1 and V is TRBV6-5; D is unresolved. The CDR3 sequence is 14 residues long. V was clipped by 2 bases and J by 8 bases, with 15 bases between them. The V gene's germline CDR1 is MNHEY and CDR2 SVGAGI. The CDR3 nucleotides read TGTGCCAGCAGTTACGTCAGGACTCCACTAGAAGCTTTCTTT. It codes for CASSYVRTPLEAFF.

J is TRBJ2-2 and V is TRBV5-4; a weak D match, TRBD2 (7 bases). The CDR3 spans 15 residues. V gave up 4 bases and J gave up 6 bases, with 16 bases separating them. Germline lookup yields CDR1 SGHNT and CDR2 YYREEE (reference sequence). The CDR3 spells CASSLPGEGSGELFF. CDR3 bases: TGTGCCAGCAGCCTCCCAGGGGAGGGTTCCGGGGAGCTGTTTTTT.

The chain combines TRBV13 with TRBJ1-4; the match to TRBD1 covers 9 bases. V lost 5 bases, J lost 7 bases, and 8 bases stayed unmatched. In germline, CDR1 is PRHDT, CDR2 FYEKMQ (reference sequence). This CDR3 is 15 amino acids long. The chain's CDR3 is CASSLTGTGLEKLFF. The CDR3 region has the DNA TGTGCCAGCAGCCTGACCGGGACAGGGCTTGAAAAACTGTTTTTT. The variable domain in full, with the rest retrieved from reference TRBV13 and TRBJ1-4, is AAGVIQSPRHLIKEKRETATLKCYPIPRHDTVYWYQQGPGQDPQFLISFYEKMQSDKGSIPDRFSAQQFSDYHSELNMSSLELGDSALYFCASSLTGTGLEKLFFGSGTQLSVL.

This clone was detected a few times. V is TRBV6-5 and J is TRBJ1-2; 7 nucleotides line up with TRBD1. The CDR3 has 12 residues. Germline lookup yields CDR1 MNHEY and CDR2 SVGAGI. V gave up 6 bases and J gave up 3 bases; unmatched junction bases: 1. The CDR3 protein is CASRGQYYGYTF. The CDR3 nucleotides read TGTGCCAGCAGGGGACAGTACTATGGCTACACCTTC.

The chain uses TRBV7-9 and TRBJ1-1, with D possibly matching TRBD1 (5 bases). The CDR3 covers 14 residues. V lost 1 base and J 3 bases, leaving 9 bases between the germline ends. Looked up from germline, CDR1 is SEHNR and CDR2 is FQNEAQ (reference sequence). CDR3 bases: TGTGCCAGCAGCTTAGTGGCAGGGCACACTGAAGCTTTCTTT. Translating gives CASSLVAGHTEAFF.

This sequence joins TRBV4-1 and TRBJ2-1; tentative D call: TRBD1 (6 bases). V was shortened by 4 bases and J by 4 bases, with 17 bases between the two germline ends. The germline V gene has CDR1 MGHRA and CDR2 YSYEKL. The CDR3 contains 16 residues. The CDR3: CASSPYDRKIYNEQFF. CDR3 sequence (DNA): TGCGCCAGCAGCCCATATGACAGGAAGATTTACAATGAGCAGTTCTTC.

This chain uses TRBV10-2 with TRBJ2-2, with D hard to call. Germline V lookup: CDR1 WSHSY, CDR2 SAAADI. Trimming removed 3 bases from V and 6 bases from J, with 5 bases in between. CDR3 length: 12 amino acids. CDR3 sequence reads: CASSESAGELFF. The CDR3 DNA is TGCGCCAGCAGTGAATCTGCCGGGGAGCTGTTTTTT.

V usage is TRBV25-1 and J usage is TRBJ2-2, with TRBD2 matching over 11 bases. From germline, CDR1 is MGHDK and CDR2 SYGVNS. This CDR3 region has 16 residues. Trimming removed 1 base from V and 5 bases from J; junction bases left unmatched: 3. CDR3 loop: CASSEFSGRGTGELFF. CDR3 bases: TGTGCCAGCAGTGAATTTAGCGGGAGGGGGACCGGGGAGCTGTTTTTT.

The CDR3 is CASSVGGADTEAFF. For the CDR3, the DNA is TGTGCCAGCAGCGTTGGGGGGGCAGACACTGAAGCTTTCTTT. This sequence joins TRBV9 and TRBJ1-1, with D possibly matching TRBD1 (6 bases). The CDR3 sequence is 14 residues long. Between the trimmed V and J ends, which lost 2 bases and 3 bases, there was a span of 11 bases. Per the germline V gene, CDR1 is SGDLS and CDR2 is YYNGEE.

The J gene is TRBJ2-7, the V gene TRBV11-2; D unclear. V shed 1 base and J shed 2 bases, with 12 bases lying between them. This CDR3 is built from 15 residues. Germline-derived CDR1 and CDR2 are SGHAT and FQNNGV. DNA of the CDR3: TGTGCCAGCAGCTTAGGGGTCCATCCGGCCTACGAGCAGTACTTC. This sequence encodes CASSLGVHPAYEQYF.

This chain uses TRBV9 with TRBJ1-2; no clear D gene. This CDR3 has 15 residues. The V end was cut by 4 bases, the J end by 4 bases, with 17 bases between. Germline V gene sequence: CDR1 SGDLS, CDR2 YYNGEE. As DNA, the CDR3 is TGTGCCAGCAGCACGGACGGAGGAGACCCCTATGGCTACACCTTC. Amino acid sequence: CASSTDGGDPYGYTF.

The V call is TRBV5-1, the J call TRBJ2-3; 9 bases map to TRBD1. The V gene's germline CDR1 is SGHRS and CDR2 YFSETQ. The J segment lost 6 bases and the V segment lost 1 base, leaving 3 bases of the junction unmatched. CDR3 length: 14 amino acids. In nucleotides, the CDR3 is TGCGCCAGCAGCTTGAGGGGACAGGGTGATACGCAGTATTTT. This sequence encodes CASSLRGQGDTQYF.

The V and J genes are TRBV7-8 and TRBJ2-7; D is unclear. The germline V gene has CDR1 SGHVS and CDR2 FQNEAQ. Trimming took off 1 base at V and 0 bases at J, with 4 bases between the two ends. There are 13 residues in the CDR3. The CDR3 DNA reads as TGTGCCAGCAGCTTAGAGGTCTCCTACGAGCAGTACTTC. It translates to CASSLEVSYEQYF.

The chain has TRBV7-7 and TRBJ2-1, with D perhaps TRBD2 (6 bases). Germline loops: CDR1 SSHAT, CDR2 FNYEAQ (reference sequence). The CDR3 covers 15 residues. V lost 5 bases, J lost 7 bases, and 18 bases lay in between. The CDR3 reads CASSPNKGGDNEQFF. For the CDR3, the DNA is TGTGCCAGCAGCCCGAACAAAGGAGGGGATAATGAGCAGTTCTTC.

The chain is built from TRBV4-3 and TRBJ2-7; D is possibly TRBD2 (7 bases). The germline V gene encodes CDR1 LGHNA and CDR2 YSLEER. There are 16 residues in the CDR3. Trimming left V 0 bases short and J 2 bases short, with 14 bases between. CDR3 coding DNA: TGCGCCAGCAGCCAAGATATAGGGGGAGGGACCTACGAGCAGTACTTC. It translates to CASSQDIGGGTYEQYF.

The rearrangement links TRBV27 to TRBJ2-7; D unresolved. The CDR3 covers 15 residues. Trimming removed 2 bases from V and 1 base from J, with 12 bases in between. The germline V gene has CDR1 MNHEY and CDR2 SMNVEV (reference sequence). The CDR3 DNA is TGTGCCAGCAGTTTAGAGGCAGCCGCTTCCTACGAGCAGTACTTC. Translated: CASSLEAAASYEQYF.

The gene calls are TRBV19 and TRBJ1-5; a weak D match, TRBD1 (5 bases). Germline values: CDR1 LNHDA, CDR2 SQIVND (reference sequence). V gave up 1 base and J gave up 5 bases, with 9 bases separating them. There are 14 residues in the CDR3. Here the CDR3 DNA reads TGTGCCAGTAGTATAGTTGACAGTGATCAGCCCCAGCATTTT. Protein sequence: CASSIVDSDQPQHF.

The V call is TRBV28, the J call TRBJ1-2; TRBD1 matches 9 bases. Germline CDR1 reads MDHEN; CDR2 reads SYDVKM. V lost 6 bases to trimming and J lost 5 bases; unmatched junction nucleotides: 7. The CDR3 has 14 residues. For the CDR3, the DNA is TGTGCCAGCAGCCCCGGGACAGGGCTTTATGGCTACACCTTC. This translates into CASSPGTGLYGYTF.

This chain joins TRBV27 and TRBJ2-3; 7 nucleotides match TRBD1. The V gene end was trimmed by 2 bases and the J gene end by 10 bases; junction bases not matched to a gene: 3. In germline, CDR1 is MNHEY, CDR2 SMNVEV (reference sequence). The CDR3 loop spans 12 amino acids. The CDR3 bases are TGTGCCAGCAGTTTAACTGACAGGGCGCAGTATTTT. Its protein product is CASSLTDRAQYF.

The chain employs TRBV27 and TRBJ2-1; D might be TRBD1 or TRBD2, each matching 5 bases. Germline CDR1 reads MNHEY; CDR2 reads SMNVEV (reference sequence). The V and J ends lost 5 bases and 4 bases respectively, with 18 bases between them. This CDR3 has 16 residues. The CDR3 sequence: CASSPPPGTKYNEQFF. Written as DNA, the CDR3 is TGTGCCAGCAGTCCCCCCCCCGGGACCAAATACAATGAGCAGTTCTTC.

This clone was seen a few times. The chain recombines TRBV5-4 with TRBJ2-7, with TRBD2 as a possible D gene (5 bases). This CDR3 is built from 13 residues. Germline V lookup: CDR1 SGHNT, CDR2 YYREEE (reference sequence). V gave up 4 bases and J gave up 3 bases, with 11 bases separating them. For the CDR3, the DNA is TGTGCCAGCAGCGACGACGGACTCTACGAGCAGTACTTC. Amino acids: CASSDDGLYEQYF. Supplemented by reference TRBV5-4 and TRBJ2-7, the full variable domain reads ETGVTQSPTHLIKTRGQQVTLRCSSQSGHNTVSWYQQALGQGPQFIFQYYREEENGRGNFPPRFSGLQFPNYSSELNVNALELDDSALYLCASSDDGLYEQYFGPGTRLTVT.

This CDR3 reads CASSHPQRRTEAFF. The CDR3 coding sequence is TGTGCCAGCAGCCACCCCCAAAGGCGAACTGAAGCTTTCTTT. The chain joins TRBV4-2 to TRBJ1-1; D call uncertain. This CDR3 contains 14 residues. Trimming left V 3 bases short and J 5 bases short, with 13 bases between. Germline CDR1 and CDR2: LGHNA and YNFKEQ.

The chain uses TRBV27 and TRBJ1-1; tentative D call: TRBD1 (6 bases). CDR1 is MNHEY and CDR2 is SMNVEV in the germline V gene (reference sequence). V gave up 3 bases and J gave up 7 bases, with 12 bases separating them. The CDR3 length is 13 residues. In DNA, the CDR3 is TGTGCCAGCAGTTTCACTGGGGGGCTTGAAGCTTTCTTT. Translated: CASSFTGGLEAFF.

This sequence joins TRBV9 and TRBJ2-3; 10 bases align to TRBD2. This CDR3 has 16 residues. CDR1 and CDR2 (germline): SGDLS, YYNGEE. V trimming: 0 bases; J trimming: 5 bases; junction bases outside the gene matches: 6. CDR3 amino acids: CASSVGAGGPGDTQYF. The CDR3 coding sequence is TGTGCCAGCAGCGTAGGAGCGGGAGGGCCGGGAGATACGCAGTATTTT.

This chain joins TRBV21-1 and TRBJ1-1; the table assigns TRBD1, which was not confirmed against the DNA. TRBV21-1 is a pseudogene locus. This CDR3 region has 16 residues. This chain's CDR3 is CASSKGGVPGQVEAFF. In DNA, the CDR3 is TGTGCCAGCAGCAAAGGGGGGGTCCCGGGACAGGTTGAAGCTTTCTTT.

CDR3 in amino acids: CASSLQGGANVLTF. CDR3 nucleotides: TGTGCCAGCAGTTTACAGGGTGGGGCCAACGTCCTGACTTTC. The chain has TRBV27 and TRBJ2-6; a possible D gene is TRBD1 (5 bases). Between the trimmed V and J ends, which lost 2 bases and 3 bases, there was a span of 5 bases. Germline assignment: CDR1 MNHEY and CDR2 SMNVEV (reference sequence). CDR3 length equals 14 residues.

The chain links TRBV7-8 to TRBJ1-2; D is uncertain. This CDR3 is built from 15 residues. V was pared by 1 base and J by 3 bases, with 12 bases between. Germline CDR1 SGHVS, CDR2 FQNEAQ. The CDR3 region is CASSLERGGYYGYTF. The CDR3 region has the DNA TGTGCCAGCAGCTTAGAACGGGGAGGGTACTATGGCTACACCTTC.